Listed below are T cell receptor beta chains from one sample, sequenced in a study of cytomegalovirus exposure and HLA in healthy donors. Measured with immunoSEQ multiplex PCR; TCRdb has only the in-frame clones, and not every one. Here the sample spans about 150,000 clones, roughly 92% being singletons. The specimen sequenced was PBMCs. The receptors shown here come from a man aged 18 to 29 in good health and CMV-seronegative. Each CDR3 is given with its conserved first and last residue. D genes are given only for firm matches. Clone size is not always given. Where it is, it says once, few, many or a class for expanded clones.

V	J	size	D	DNA	CDR3
TRBV9	TRBJ1-6	.	.	TGTGCCAGCAGCGTAGAGGGGGGGGCCGATTCACCCCTCCACTTT	CASSVEGGADSPLHF
TRBV28	TRBJ1-4	.	TRBD1	TGTGCCAGCAGCCGTGACAGGGGCCTTGATGAAAAACTGTTTTTT	CASSRDRGLDEKLFF
TRBV7-8	TRBJ2-1	.	.	TGTGCCAGCAGCAGGACAGCCAGTACCTACAATGAGCAGTTCTTC	CASSRTASTYNEQFF
TRBV9	TRBJ1-2	once	TRBD1	TGTGCCAGCAGCGTAGCGGGGACAGGACTTAACTATGGCTACACCTTC	CASSVAGTGLNYGYTF
TRBV6-1	TRBJ1-5	once	.	TGTGCCAGCGAGCAAAATAGCAATCAGCCCCAGCATTTT	CASEQNSNQPQHF
TRBV9	TRBJ1-4	.	TRBD1	TGTGCCAGCAGCGAGGGACAGAATGAAAAACTGTTTTTT	CASSEGQNEKLFF
TRBV18	TRBJ1-3	.	.	TGTGCCAGCTCACCGGACAGCCTAGGAGGCTCTGGAAACACCATATATTTT	CASSPDSLGGSGNTIYF
TRBV7-2	TRBJ2-4	.	.	TGTGCCAGCAGCCAGAGGTCCCCCCCGGCCATTCAGTACTTC	CASSQRSPPAIQYF
TRBV7-9	TRBJ1-2	.	.	TGTGCCAGCAGCTCCCACCGACAGAAGAACTATGGCTACACCTTC	CASSSHRQKNYGYTF
TRBV29-1	TRBJ1-2	.	TRBD1	TGCAGCGTTGAAAAAGGGACCGGGACAGGCTATGGCTACACCTTC	CSVEKGTGTGYGYTF
TRBV7-7	TRBJ2-7	.	.	TGTGCCAGCAGCTCTCAGGGAAACAACGAGCAGTACTTC	CASSSQGNNEQYF
TRBV18	TRBJ1-5	.	TRBD1	TGTGCCAGCTCACCACCGTCCAGGGGGCAAGTGCAGCCCCAGCATTTT	CASSPPSRGQVQPQHF
TRBV5-1	TRBJ1-1	.	.	TGCGCCACCACAGCGACAGGCAACACTGAAGCTTTCTTT	CATTATGNTEAFF
TRBV19	TRBJ1-1	.	TRBD1	TGTGCCAGTAGTATAGCTGGGACAGGGGGCGAAGCTTTCTTT	CASSIAGTGGEAFF
TRBV5-6	TRBJ2-7	.	.	TGTGCCAGCAGCCTAGGGGGTTACGAGCAGTACTTC	CASSLGGYEQYF
TRBV30	TRBJ2-5	.	.	TGTGCCTCTGCGGGACAGCTCCAAGAGACCCAGTACTTC	CASAGQLQETQYF
TRBV18	TRBJ1-5	.	TRBD1	TGTGCCAGCTCACCACTACAGGGGGGAAGCAATCAGCCCCAGCATTTT	CASSPLQGGSNQPQHF
TRBV7-9	TRBJ1-4	once	.	TGTGCCAGCAGCTTTTTCGGACAAGCTAATGAAAAACTGTTTTTT	CASSFFGQANEKLFF
TRBV6-5	TRBJ2-1	.	.	TGTGCCAGCAGTTACTCCGGCAATGAGCAGTTCTTC	CASSYSGNEQFF
TRBV14	TRBJ2-7	.	TRBD1	TGTGCCAGCAGCCAAGATGTCACGAGACAGGGCCTGGACGAGCAGTACTTC	CASSQDVTRQGLDEQYF
TRBV29-1	TRBJ1-1	once	.	TGCAGCGTTGATTCGGGGGGCACTGAAGCTTTCTTT	CSVDSGGTEAFF
TRBV9	TRBJ2-1	.	TRBD2	TGTGCCAGCAGCACTAGCGGGAGCAACAATGAGCAGTTCTTC	CASSTSGSNNEQFF
TRBV7-3	TRBJ1-1	.	TRBD1	TGTGCCAGCAGCTATTCAGGGGGCGCGCTCACTGAAGCTTTCTTT	CASSYSGGALTEAFF
TRBV27	TRBJ2-5	once	TRBD1	TGTGCCAGCAGTTTATTTCCAGGGGGCGGTGAGACCCAGTACTTC	CASSLFPGGGETQYF
TRBV19	TRBJ1-1	.	TRBD1	TGTGCCAGTACAGACAGGGATCACACTGAAGCTTTCTTT	CASTDRDHTEAFF
TRBV11-3	TRBJ2-2	few	.	TGTGCCAGCAGCTTCGGGTCGGCCGGGGAGCTGTTTTTT	CASSFGSAGELFF
TRBV10-3	TRBJ2-5	.	.	TGTGCCATCAGTACCGGGGACCAAGAGACCCAGTACTTC	CAISTGDQETQYF
TRBV14	TRBJ1-2	.	.	TGTGCCAGCAGCCAGGGGGCCGGGAATAATGGCTACACCTTC	CASSQGAGNNGYTF
TRBV5-4	TRBJ1-1	.	.	TGTGCCAGCAGCTTGGACAGGTCGGCGATAACTGAAGCTTTCTTT	CASSLDRSAITEAFF
TRBV20-1	TRBJ1-2	.	.	TGCAGTGCCCAAGACAAAGGTGGCTACACCTTC	CSAQDKGGYTF
TRBV6-5	TRBJ2-2	.	.	TGTGCCAGCAGGTGGAAAAACCAGGGTCCCGGGGAGCTGTTTTTT	CASRWKNQGPGELFF
TRBV19	TRBJ1-5	few	TRBD1	TGTGCCAGTAGTATCGGACAGGCTATGGGGCAGCCCCAGCATTTT	CASSIGQAMGQPQHF
TRBV27	TRBJ2-5	.	TRBD2	TGTGCCAGCAGTTCACTAGCGGGGGGTCCGTTTCAAGAGACCCAGTACTTC	CASSSLAGGPFQETQYF
TRBV6-5	TRBJ2-1	once	.	TGTGCCAGCAGTTACCGGTCTGTTTACAATGAGCAGTTCTTC	CASSYRSVYNEQFF
TRBV27	TRBJ1-1	.	.	TGTGCCAGCACCCTTACGGCGGGTACTGAAGCTTTCTTT	CASTLTAGTEAFF
TRBV14	TRBJ2-7	.	.	TGTGCCAGCAGCCCGAGGGGGGGATCCTACGAGCAGTACTTC	CASSPRGGSYEQYF